These 12 T cell receptor beta chains share one sample of origin, sequenced in a study of memory CD4+ T cells and cytomegalovirus serostatus. Generated by immunoSEQ multiplex PCR, the TCRdb table keeps only in-frame clones and is missing some. The sample includes fewer than 40,000 clones, roughly 85% of them seen just once. Single viable CD3+CD4+CD8-CD45RO+ cells were sorted as the memory CD4+ T cells. Sequencing was performed on memory CD4+ T cells from blood. All receptors come from an adult in good health and CMV-seropositive.

This rearrangement joins TRBV6-1 to TRBJ2-2; 7 bases are a match to TRBD1. Trimming took 7 bases from V and 6 from J; bases not matched to a gene: 8. Germline-derived CDR1 and CDR2 are MNHNS and SASEGT. The CDR3 is made up of 14 amino acids. For the CDR3, the DNA is TGTGCCAGCATACGGACAGGTATATCCGGGGAGCTGTTTTTT. Amino acid sequence: CASIRTGISGELFF.

This clone came up once. The V gene is TRBV12-5, the J gene TRBJ1-1; no reliable D call. CDR1 is LGHNT and CDR2 is FRNRAP in the germline V gene. This CDR3 comprises 13 residues. Trimming shortened V by 5 bases and J by 5 bases, and 12 bases separated the two germline ends. The CDR3 region has the DNA TGTGCTAGTGGTCAGAGATTGGGGACTGAAGCTTTCTTT. Amino acid sequence: CASGQRLGTEAFF.

The chain carries TRBV7-2 and TRBJ2-2; TRBD2 might be the D (7 bases). Germline lookup yields CDR1 SGHTA and CDR2 FQGNSA. The V and J ends lost 8 bases and 0 bases respectively, with 13 bases between them. The CDR3 length is 15 residues. This CDR3 is CASGGGGANTGELFF. The CDR3, as DNA: TGTGCCAGCGGGGGAGGGGGGGCGAACACCGGGGAGCTGTTTTTT.

The chain recombines TRBV6-6 with TRBJ2-1; TRBD2 might be the D (5 bases). The CDR3 contains 13 residues. V was cut by 5 bases and J by 14 bases, with 19 bases left in between. Germline lookup yields CDR1 MNHNY and CDR2 SVGAGI (reference sequence). The DNA for the CDR3 is TGTGCCAGCAGTGATTCGACTGGACTTGAAAAGTTCTTC. It translates to CASSDSTGLEKFF.

The chain has TRBV5-1 and TRBJ2-5; D is possibly TRBD1 or TRBD2 (5 bases each). The CDR3 totals 15 residues. Germline V gene lookup returns CDR1 SGHRS and CDR2 YFSETQ. V lost 0 bases, J lost 4 bases, and 13 bases lay in between. The CDR3 here is CASSLDGTGRETQYF. The CDR3, as DNA: TGCGCCAGCAGCTTGGACGGGACCGGGCGAGAGACCCAGTACTTC.

This sequence joins TRBV11-2 and TRBJ2-5; D may be TRBD1 (5 bases). V was shortened by 3 bases and J by 1 base, with 12 bases between the two germline ends. The CDR3 covers 15 residues. The V gene's germline CDR1 is SGHAT and CDR2 FQNNGV. In DNA, the CDR3 is TGTGCCAGCAGCTTCGGCACAGGTACCCAAGAGACCCAGTACTTC. Protein sequence: CASSFGTGTQETQYF.

V usage is TRBV7-9 and J usage is TRBJ1-1; D remains ambiguous. V was shortened by 1 base and J by 1 base, with 7 bases between the two germline ends. CDR3 size: 14 residues. CDR1 is SEHNR and CDR2 is FQNEAQ in the germline V gene (reference sequence). CDR3 nucleotide sequence: TGTGCCAGCAGCTTAGTGCTTGGGAACACTGAAGCTTTCTTT. This translates into CASSLVLGNTEAFF.

The gene calls are TRBV25-1 and TRBJ2-5, with D possibly TRBD2 on 6 matching bases. V was pared by 6 bases and J by 5 bases, with 13 bases between. The CDR3 is 13 amino acids. The germline gives CDR1 MGHDK, CDR2 SYGVNS. In DNA, the CDR3 is TGTGCCAGCAGCGGCAGCGGGTGGGAGACCCAGTACTTC. Translating it yields CASSGSGWETQYF.

V and J are TRBV5-1 and TRBJ1-1; 11 bases map to TRBD1. The CDR3 is 16 residues long. CDR1 SGHRS and CDR2 YFSETQ come from the germline V gene. Unmatched junction bases numbered 9, after V lost 5 bases and J lost 3 bases. The CDR3 DNA is TGCGCCAGCAGAACCGGGACAGGGGGTTCGGACACTGAAGCTTTCTTT. As protein: CASRTGTGGSDTEAFF. Together with reference TRBV5-1 and TRBJ1-1, the CDR3 gives the full variable domain: KAGVTQTPRYLIKTRGQQVTLSCSPISGHRSVSWYQQTPGQGLQFLFEYFSETQRNKGNFPGRFSGRQFSNSRSEMNVSTLELGDSALYLCASRTGTGGSDTEAFFGQGTRLTVV.

This chain uses TRBV5-6 with TRBJ2-1; 8 positions match TRBD1. The CDR3 has 16 residues. The germline V gene has CDR1 SGHDT and CDR2 YYEEEE. The V segment lost 4 bases and the J segment 4 bases; nucleotides outside the gene matches: 10. CDR3 in DNA: TGTGCCAGCAGCCGAGGTTGGGACAGGACGTACAATGAGCAGTTCTTC. This codes for CASSRGWDRTYNEQFF.

The CDR3 coding sequence is TGTGCCAGCAGCTTAGAGGCCACACGGATCATAGGCTACACCTTC. Amino acids: CASSLEATRIIGYTF. The J gene is TRBJ1-2, the V gene TRBV7-2; unclear D gene. CDR3 length: 15 residues. CDR1 is SGHTA, CDR2 FQGNSA, per germline. The V end lost 1 base, the J end lost 8 bases, and 17 bases lay between the germline ends.

The V call is TRBV7-9, the J call TRBJ2-7, with 7 bases matching TRBD1. With 5 bases clipped from V and 2 bases from J, the junction kept 12 bases outside the gene matches. Germline lookup yields CDR1 SEHNR and CDR2 FQNEAQ (reference sequence). The CDR3 has 16 residues. The CDR3 DNA follows: TGTGCCAGCAGCAGCCAGTGGGGACAGCCGACCTACGAGCAGTACTTC. It is translated as CASSSQWGQPTYEQYF.